This T cell receptor beta chain was recorded in a study of T-cell reconstitution after alpha-beta-depleted transplantation in children. This sample's TCRbeta library carried unique molecular identifier barcodes. TCRdb redid the calling of the PCR reads with MiXCR, one entry per CDR3 protein. This sample has a few hundred thousand distinct CDR3 sequences; approximately 11% occur once, and the top ten carry roughly 5.1%. V was pared by 6 bases and J by 6 bases, with 19 bases between. Germline CDR1 reads GTSNPN; CDR2 reads SVGIG (reference sequence). This CDR3 region has 14 residues. This clonotype was seen only a few times.

The sequence came from a human donor who donated a stem cell graft to a child with acute myeloid leukemia. J is TRBJ2-3 and V is TRBV30; D is unclear. Source: PBMCs from the stem cell graft donor, taken from the stem cell graft. The CDR3 DNA follows: TGTGCCTGCACTCAAGGGCTCATCGAGGATACGCAGTATTTT. Amino acid sequence: CACTQGLIEDTQYF.